This T cell receptor (beta chain) was found in a study of breast tumors, draining lymph nodes, adjacent tissues. The lymph nodes were axillary draining lymph nodes from breast cancer patients. One entry per CDR3 protein, called by TCRdb with MiXCR from the multiplex PCR reads. The sample holds approximately 140,000 distinct CDR3 sequences, about 31% seen once. Concerning this clonotype itself: What it recognizes is unknown. A read error may produce the germline difference seen at one junction end.

The germline V gene has CDR1 SGHAT and CDR2 FQNNGV. This CDR3 has 12 residues. Findings and limits, study-wide: Tumor repertoires ranked between lymph nodes and nontumor tissue in diversity, with V and J gene preferences. Compared with basal-like, luminal-like tumors shared significantly more repertoire with nontumor tissue. Tumor T cell lymph node origin was a supported hypothesis, not proven.

Sequences were obtained from axillary lymph node tissue. The genes are TRBV11-2 and TRBJ2-6, with no clear D. This TCR was sampled from a female donor with breast cancer. Some clones in this sample may be carry-over from other donors' samples. The CDR3 is CASSLSGNTEAF. CDR3 coding DNA: TGTGCCAGCAGCTTGAGTGGGAACACTGAAGCTTTC.